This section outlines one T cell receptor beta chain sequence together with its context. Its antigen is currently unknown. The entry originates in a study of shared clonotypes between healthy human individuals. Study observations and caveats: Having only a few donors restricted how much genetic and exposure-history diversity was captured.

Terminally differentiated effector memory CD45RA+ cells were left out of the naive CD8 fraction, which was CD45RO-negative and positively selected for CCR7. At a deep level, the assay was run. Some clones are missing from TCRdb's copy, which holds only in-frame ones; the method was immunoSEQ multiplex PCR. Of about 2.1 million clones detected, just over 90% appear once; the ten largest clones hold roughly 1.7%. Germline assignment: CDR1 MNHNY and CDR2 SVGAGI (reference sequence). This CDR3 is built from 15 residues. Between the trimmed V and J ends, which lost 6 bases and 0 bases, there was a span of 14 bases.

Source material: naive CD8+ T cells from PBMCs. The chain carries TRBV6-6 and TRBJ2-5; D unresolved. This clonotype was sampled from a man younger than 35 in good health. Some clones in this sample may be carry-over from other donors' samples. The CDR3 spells CASSPSPSHQETQYF. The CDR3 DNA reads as TGTGCCAGCAGCCCCTCCCCGAGTCACCAAGAGACCCAGTACTTC.